This TCR beta chain was captured by sequencing in a study of regulatory T cells in long-lasting Graves disease. Findings and caveats of the study: Having only a small sample size may have limited accuracy.

For this clonotype: The antigen is undetermined. Germline and junction disagree at one end, which may indicate a read error.

The CDR3 sequence is 14 residues long. Germline V gene data show CDR1 as DFQATT and CDR2 as SNEGSKA (reference sequence). Libraries of TCR beta came from iRepertoire HTBI primers plus Arm-PCR of CDR3 regions. TCRdb redid the calling of the multiplex PCR reads with MiXCR, one entry per CDR3 protein. The table lists fewer than 600,000 distinct CDR3 sequences, about 20% of them singletons. Time point in this sample: persistent/refractory GD, antithyroid drugs over 5 years with positive TRAb. Extracted PBMC RNA gave rise to the TCR library. The chain recombines TRBV20-1 with TRBJ1-4; D remains ambiguous. The TCR was taken from a female donor with Graves disease. Here the sequenced sample was peripheral blood mononuclear cells (PBMCs), taken when the disease was refractory, from a patient treated with antithyroid drugs. CDR3 residues: CSSARHGSNEKLLF. The CDR3 bases are TGCAGCAGTGCTAGGCACGGGTCTAATGAAAAACTGCTTTTT.